Listed below are T cell receptor beta chains from one sample, sequenced in a study of blood T cell repertoires in COVID-19. The assay was immunoSEQ multiplex PCR, and TCRdb's table has in-frame clones only and misses some. This sample has 75,000 to 90,000 clones, with approximately 80% found just once. The sequencing input was peripheral blood. These receptors originate from a woman between 40 and 55 years old with active or convalescent COVID-19. Each CDR3 is given with its conserved first and last residue. The D gene is left open where the match is weak. Expanded clones are given a class, and other clones once, few, many or no size at all.

d_call j_call v_call clone_size cdr3_nt cdr3_aa
NA TRBJ2-3 TRBV4-3 NA TGCGCCAGCAGCTCGCCGGGTAGGACAGATACGCAGTATTTT CASSSPGRTDTQYF
TRBD2 TRBJ2-3 TRBV5-1 NA TGCGCCAGCAGCTTGGTGCGGGGGGCGATTGGAACAGATACGCAGTATTTT CASSLVRGAIGTDTQYF
TRBD2 TRBJ2-1 TRBV6-1 NA TGTGCCAGCAGTGATTTGGCGGGAGGGCCTCACAATGAGCAGTTCTTC CASSDLAGGPHNEQFF
NA TRBJ1-5 TRBV7-9 NA TGTGCCAGCAGCTTAGGGACCTCAGGGGAGCCCCAGCATTTT CASSLGTSGEPQHF
NA TRBJ1-4 TRBV7-9 NA TGTGCCAGCAGCTCCACCGAGGGCTGGGGTGAAAAACTGTTTTTT CASSSTEGWGEKLFF
NA TRBJ2-3 TRBV5-1 few TGCGCCAGCAGCTTGGTGTTGGAGAGTCGCACAGATACGCAGTATTTT CASSLVLESRTDTQYF
NA TRBJ2-7 TRBV2 few TGTGCCAGCAGTGCTGATCCTGCGGGACTTTTGCACGAGCAGTACTTC CASSADPAGLLHEQYF
TRBD1 TRBJ1-6 TRBV28 once TGTGCCAGCAGTCAGGGAGACAGGGTTAATTCACCCCTCCACTTT CASSQGDRVNSPLHF
TRBD1 TRBJ1-4 TRBV12-3/TRBV12-4 once TGTGCCAGCAGTGGGACAGTGAATGAAAAACTGTTTTTT CASSGTVNEKLFF
TRBD2 TRBJ2-5 TRBV29-1 NA TGCAGCGTAGGACTAGCGGGAGAGGAAGAGACCCAGTACTTC CSVGLAGEEETQYF
TRBD1 TRBJ2-7 TRBV3-1/TRBV3-2 NA TGTGCCAGCAGCCAGGGGGACAGGGAGAAGTACTTC CASSQGDREKYF
TRBD1 TRBJ2-3 TRBV5-1 NA TGCGCCAGCAGCCAGGGACAGGGGGGCGCAGATACGCAGTATTTT CASSQGQGGADTQYF
TRBD1 TRBJ2-7 TRBV4-3 few TGCGCCAGCAGCCAAGAAACCGGGACAGAGCTCTACGAGCAGTACTTC CASSQETGTELYEQYF
TRBD2 TRBJ2-1 TRBV2 once TGTGCCAGCAGTAGACTAGCGGGCTCAGCCAATGAGCAGTTCTTC CASSRLAGSANEQFF
NA TRBJ2-1 TRBV28 NA TGTGCCAGCAGTTTATTCGTTCTAGCGGAGCAGTTCTTC CASSLFVLAEQFF
TRBD1 TRBJ1-6 TRBV10-3 NA TGTGCCGGCGGACAGGGATTAAATTCACCCCTCCACTTT CAGGQGLNSPLHF
NA TRBJ2-2 TRBV4-2 NA TGTGCCTCCAAGAGTGTGGGGCCAGTTGGCGGGGAGCTGTTTTTT CASKSVGPVGGELFF
NA TRBJ2-1 TRBV13 few TGTGCCAGCAGCCTACTCGGGACATCCAGGAATGAGCAGTTCTTC CASSLLGTSRNEQFF
NA TRBJ1-1 TRBV7-9 NA TGTGCCAGCAGCTTCGCACAGGGCACTGAAGCTTTCTTT CASSFAQGTEAFF
NA TRBJ2-7 TRBV3-1/TRBV3-2 NA TGTGCCAGCAGCCAGACCTCAGGAGGCGGGCAGTACTTC CASSQTSGGGQYF
NA TRBJ2-3 TRBV30 once TGTGCCTGGGTGCCGTTGAGGGCGTCGGATACGCAGTATTTT CAWVPLRASDTQYF
TRBD1 TRBJ1-5 TRBV6-6 NA TGTGCCAGCAGTTACCCGACAGGGCAGGGAAGTCAGCCCCAGCATTTT CASSYPTGQGSQPQHF
NA TRBJ1-5 TRBV12-3/TRBV12-4 NA TGTGCCAGCAGTTTTGGCAGGGTTCAGCCCCAGCATTTT CASSFGRVQPQHF
NA TRBJ2-5 TRBV4-2 NA TGTGCCAGCAGCCAACTCCAAGAGACCCAGTACTTC CASSQLQETQYF
TRBD1 TRBJ2-6 TRBV5-1 NA TGCGCCAGCAGCAAGTCCCGGGACAGCTCTGGGGCCAACGTCCTGACTTTC CASSKSRDSSGANVLTF
NA TRBJ1-1 TRBV6-5 few TGTGCCAGCAGTTACGGGGAGGTCACTGAAGCTTTCTTT CASSYGEVTEAFF
NA TRBJ2-5 TRBV10-3 NA TGTGCCATCAGTGAGTCGACAGCGAAAGAGACCCAGTACTTC CAISESTAKETQYF
NA TRBJ1-1 TRBV18 NA TGTGCCAGCTCACCACTTTCAGATAACACTGAAGCTTTCTTT CASSPLSDNTEAFF
NA TRBJ2-7 TRBV20-1 NA TGCAGTGCAACCTGGCTCGACGAGCAGTACTTC CSATWLDEQYF
NA TRBJ1-4 TRBV6-5 NA TGTGCCAGCAGTTCCGACGCCAGGGGAAACCGAGAAAAACTGTTTTTT CASSSDARGNREKLFF
NA TRBJ2-1 TRBV2 NA TGTGCCAGCACGGACAGAACCTACAATGAGCAGTTCTTC CASTDRTYNEQFF
TRBD1 TRBJ2-7 TRBV7-6 NA TGTGCCAGCAGCTTAGTAGGGGGACAGGGGAGCTACGAGCAGTACTTC CASSLVGGQGSYEQYF
TRBD1 TRBJ2-1 TRBV27 NA TGTGCCAGCAGTTTGGGACAGATGAATGAGCAGTTCTTC CASSLGQMNEQFF
TRBD1 TRBJ2-7 TRBV27 NA TGTGCCAGCAGTTTAGGCGGGACAGGCACCTACGAGCAGTACTTC CASSLGGTGTYEQYF
NA TRBJ1-5 TRBV13 NA TGTGCCAGCAGTTTGAACAGGGATCAGCCCCAGCATTTT CASSLNRDQPQHF
NA TRBJ1-2 TRBV7-2 NA TGTGCCAGCAGCTGGCTAGGATCCGACGGGAATGGCTACACCTTC CASSWLGSDGNGYTF
NA TRBJ1-4 TRBV18 once TGTGCCAGCTCACCACGGCAGGGGTCGGGTGAAAAACTGTTTTTT CASSPRQGSGEKLFF
NA TRBJ2-7 TRBV27 NA TGTGCCAGTTCGAGGGAAATGAATCCATACGAGCAGTACTTC CASSREMNPYEQYF
NA TRBJ1-2 TRBV9 NA TGTGCCAGCAGCGTAGAGGCAGGGACTAACTATGGCTACACCTTC CASSVEAGTNYGYTF
NA TRBJ1-4 TRBV10-3 NA TGTGCCATCAGTGACTCCGGGACTCGACTGTTTTTT CAISDSGTRLFF
TRBD1 TRBJ1-1 TRBV7-9 NA TGTGCCAGCACTCTACAGGGGAGCACTGAAGCTTTCTTT CASTLQGSTEAFF
NA TRBJ2-1 TRBV5-1 once TGCGCCAGCAGCCCCAAGGTGGGAGGCTACAATGAGCAGTTCTTC CASSPKVGGYNEQFF
NA TRBJ1-3 TRBV5-1 NA TGCGCCAGCAGCCCAGGGGTCCGCGGGGGCTACTCTGGAAACACCATATATTTT CASSPGVRGGYSGNTIYF
TRBD1 TRBJ2-6 TRBV6-5 NA TGTGCCAGCAGTTACGGGACAGGGAAAGGGGCCAACGTCCTGACTTTC CASSYGTGKGANVLTF